This T cell receptor beta chain was sequenced for a study of T cells in Graves' hyperthyroidism and ophthalmopathy. RNA transcripts provided the source from which TCR beta CDR3 regions were amplified. The HTBI primer set served for first-round RT-PCR of the TCR CDR3. MiXCR, applied by TCRdb to the multiplex PCR reads, yields one record per CDR3 protein. The sample has hundreds of thousands of distinct CDR3 sequences; about 15% are singletons. V lost 3 bases and J lost 2; bases outside the gene matches: 12. There are 18 residues in the CDR3. The V and J genes are TRBV12-3 or TRBV12-4 and TRBJ1-5; 8 bases fit TRBD1. Sequenced material: blood. The source is a woman aged 30 to 39 with Graves' hyperthyroidism. The CDR3 protein is CASSFSGPQGARNQPQHF. As DNA, the CDR3 is TGTGCCAGCAGTTTTTCCGGGCCTCAGGGGGCGCGCAATCAGCCCCAGCATTTT.